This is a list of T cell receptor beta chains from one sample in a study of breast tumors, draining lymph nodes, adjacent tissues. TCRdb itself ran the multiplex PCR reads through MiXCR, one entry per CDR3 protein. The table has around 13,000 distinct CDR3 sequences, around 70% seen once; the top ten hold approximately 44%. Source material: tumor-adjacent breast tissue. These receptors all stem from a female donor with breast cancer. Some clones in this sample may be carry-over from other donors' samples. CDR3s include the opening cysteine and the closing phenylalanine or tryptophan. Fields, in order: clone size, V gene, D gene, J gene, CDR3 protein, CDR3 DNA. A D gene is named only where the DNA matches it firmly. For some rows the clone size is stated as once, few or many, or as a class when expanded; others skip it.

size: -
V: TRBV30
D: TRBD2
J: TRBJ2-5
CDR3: CAWSVMGLAGMGTQYF
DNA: TGTGCCTGGAGTGTAATGGGACTAGCGGGAATGGGGACCCAGTACTTC

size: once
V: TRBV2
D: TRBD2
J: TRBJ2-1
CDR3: CASRPSGRSYNEQFF
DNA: TGTGCCAGCAGACCTAGCGGGAGGTCCTACAATGAGCAGTTCTTC

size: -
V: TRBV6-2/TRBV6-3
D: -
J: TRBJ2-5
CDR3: CASSSPRLGSTRAQYF
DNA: TGTGCCAGCAGTTCCCCCCGTCTGGGTAGCACCAGGGCCCAGTACTTC

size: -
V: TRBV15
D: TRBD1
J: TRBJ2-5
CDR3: CATSREGTGVQTQYF
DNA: TGTGCCACCAGCAGAGAGGGGACAGGGGTACAGACCCAGTACTTC

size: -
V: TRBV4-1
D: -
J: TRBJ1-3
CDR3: CASSQTRGNTIYF
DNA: TGCGCCAGCAGCCAGACCAGGGGAAACACCATATATTTT

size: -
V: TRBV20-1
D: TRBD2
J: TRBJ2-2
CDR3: CSARAGGNTGELSF
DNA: TGCAGTGCTAGGGCGGGAGGGAACACCGGGGAGCTGTCTTTT

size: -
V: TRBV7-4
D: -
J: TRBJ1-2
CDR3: CASSLNVGDGYTF
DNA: TGTGCCAGCAGCTTAAATGTCGGGGATGGCTACACCTTC

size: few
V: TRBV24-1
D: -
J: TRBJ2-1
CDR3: CATSDFTQGEQFF
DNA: TGTGCCACCAGTGATTTTACGCAGGGCGAGCAGTTCTTC

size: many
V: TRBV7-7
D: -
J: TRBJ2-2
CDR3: CASSLARTGGELFF
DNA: TGTGCCAGCAGCTTAGCGAGGACTGGCGGGGAGCTGTTTTTT

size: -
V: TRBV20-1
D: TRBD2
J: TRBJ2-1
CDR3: CSARDPGLAYNEQFF
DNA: TGCAGTGCTAGAGATCCGGGACTAGCGTACAATGAGCAGTTCTTC

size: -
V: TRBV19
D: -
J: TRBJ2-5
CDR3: CASSISWGETQYF
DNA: TGTGCCAGTAGTATAAGCTGGGGAGAGACCCAGTACTTC

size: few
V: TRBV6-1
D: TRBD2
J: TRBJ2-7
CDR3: CASSGGLAGGYYEQYF
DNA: TGTGCCAGCAGCGGGGGACTAGCGGGAGGGTACTACGAGCAGTACTTT

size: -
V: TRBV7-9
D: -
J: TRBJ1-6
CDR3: CASSGGGFGSPLHF
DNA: TGTGCCAGCAGCGGGGGAGGGTTTGGCTCACCCCTCCACTTT

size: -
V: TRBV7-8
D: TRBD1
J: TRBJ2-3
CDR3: CASSLVGRGRTDTQYF
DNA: TGTGCCAGCAGCTTAGTGGGCAGGGGGCGCACAGATACGCAGTATTTT

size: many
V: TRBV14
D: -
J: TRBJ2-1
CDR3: CASSPKSTRDKRYNEQFF
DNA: TGTGCCAGCAGCCCTAAGAGCACCCGGGACAAGCGCTACAATGAGCAGTTCTTC

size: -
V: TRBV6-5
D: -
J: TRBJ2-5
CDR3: CAAIGGSQETQYF
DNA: TGTGCCGCCATTGGGGGCAGCCAAGAGACCCAGTACTTC

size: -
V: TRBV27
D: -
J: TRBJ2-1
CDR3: CANLNEQFF
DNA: TGTGCCAACCTCAATGAGCAGTTCTTC

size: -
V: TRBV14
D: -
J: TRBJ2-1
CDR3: CASSRVGYEQFF
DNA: TGTGCCAGCAGCCGCGTAGGCTATGAGCAGTTCTTC

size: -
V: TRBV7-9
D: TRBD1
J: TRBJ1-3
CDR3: CASSHSDREDTIYF
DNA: TGTGCCAGCAGCCACTCAGACAGGGAAGACACCATATATTTT

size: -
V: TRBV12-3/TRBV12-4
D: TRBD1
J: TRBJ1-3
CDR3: CASSTPGQGAFGNTIYF
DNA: TGTGCCAGCAGTACCCCGGGACAGGGGGCGTTTGGAAACACCATATATTTT

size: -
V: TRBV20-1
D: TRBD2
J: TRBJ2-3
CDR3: CSARRLAGMTDTQYF
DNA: TGCAGTGCTAGAAGGCTAGCGGGAATGACAGATACGCAGTATTTT

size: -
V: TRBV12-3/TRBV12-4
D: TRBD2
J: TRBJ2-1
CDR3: CASRPSGAYNEQFF
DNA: TGTGCCAGCAGGCCTAGCGGAGCTTACAATGAGCAGTTCTTC

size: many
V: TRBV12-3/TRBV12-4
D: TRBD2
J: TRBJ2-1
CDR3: CASRGGSSYNEQFF
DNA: TGTGCCAGCAGGGGCGGGAGCTCCTACAATGAGCAGTTCTTC

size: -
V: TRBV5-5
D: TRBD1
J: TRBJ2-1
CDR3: CASSLVGTGYNEQFF
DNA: TGTGCCAGCAGCTTGGTAGGGACAGGGTACAATGAGCAGTTCTTC

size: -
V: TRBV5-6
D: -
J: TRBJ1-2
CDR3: CASSILQLNYGYTF
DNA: TGTGCCAGCAGCATCCTTCAATTAAACTATGGCTACACCTTC

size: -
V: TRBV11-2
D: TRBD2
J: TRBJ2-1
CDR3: CASSLTASGYNEQFF
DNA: TGTGCCAGCAGCTTAACGGCTAGCGGCTACAATGAGCAGTTCTTC